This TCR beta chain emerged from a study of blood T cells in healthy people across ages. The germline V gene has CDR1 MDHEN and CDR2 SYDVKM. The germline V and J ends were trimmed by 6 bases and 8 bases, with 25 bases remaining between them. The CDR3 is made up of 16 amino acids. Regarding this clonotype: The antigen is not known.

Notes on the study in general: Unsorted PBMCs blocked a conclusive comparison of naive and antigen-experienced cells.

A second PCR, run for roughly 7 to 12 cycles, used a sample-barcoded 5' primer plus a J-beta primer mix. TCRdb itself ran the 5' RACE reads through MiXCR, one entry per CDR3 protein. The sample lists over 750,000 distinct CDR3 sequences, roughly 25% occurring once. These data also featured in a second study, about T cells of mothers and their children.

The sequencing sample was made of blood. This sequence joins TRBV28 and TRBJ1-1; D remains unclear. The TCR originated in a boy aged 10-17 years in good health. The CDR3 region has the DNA TGTGCCAGCAGCCTCTATTTGAGGACGCCGGGCCAAGAAGCTTTCTTT. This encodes CASSLYLRTPGQEAFF.